This entry features one T cell receptor (beta chain) sequence. This entry is derived from a study of cytomegalovirus exposure and HLA in healthy donors. PCR was performed using 60 Vbeta and 13 Jbeta primers. Clones were sequenced by immunoSEQ multiplex PCR, and TCRdb holds only the in-frame ones, with some missing. Among 85,000 to 100,000 clones, roughly 67% were seen once, and the ten largest hold roughly 2.5%. Germline CDR1 is SGHTA and CDR2 is FQGNSA. This CDR3 has 15 amino acids. Trimming took 5 bases from V and 6 from J; bases not matched to a gene: 9. The sequenced material came from PBMCs. The J gene is TRBJ2-3, the V gene TRBV7-2, with 9 bases aligning to TRBD2. The sequence was obtained from a human donor in good health. The CDR3: CASSPTSGRYDTQYF. Here the CDR3 DNA reads TGTGCCAGCAGCCCAACTAGCGGGCGATACGATACGCAGTATTTT.